The 32 T cell receptor beta chains below come from one sample, sequenced in a study of technical replicates of blood from a handful of donors. TCRdb's table, derived via immunoSEQ multiplex PCR, lists solely in-frame clones and lacks some. The data show roughly 50,000 clones, just under 95% seen once. The sample was PBMCs. Receptors were obtained from a human donor in good health. Some clones in this sample may be carry-over from other donors' samples.

The chain joins TRBV30 to TRBJ2-5; TRBD2 aligns across 11 bases. Germline V gene data show CDR1 as GTSNPN and CDR2 as SVGIG (reference sequence). This CDR3 is built from 19 residues. J was trimmed by 2 bases and V by 3 bases; bases with no gene match: 17. The CDR3, as DNA: TGTGCCTGGAGGAAGACTAGCGGGACTTACTTACGGACGCAAGAGACCCAGTACTTC. Protein sequence: CAWRKTSGTYLRTQETQYF.

This clone was observed once. CDR3 sequence (DNA): TGTGCCAGTAGTTCGCGCGGAAGCACAGATACGCAGTATTTT. Translating gives CASSSRGSTDTQYF. This chain links TRBV19 with TRBJ2-3; D gene uncertain. V was pared by 5 bases and J by 0 bases, with 9 bases between. The CDR3 sequence is 14 residues long. CDR1 LNHDA and CDR2 SQIVND come from the germline V gene (reference sequence). The whole variable domain, remainder taken from reference TRBV19 and TRBJ2-3, is DGGITQSPKYLFRKEGQNVTLSCEQNLNHDAMYWYRQDPGQGLRLIYYSQIVNDFQKGDIAEGYSVSREKKESFPLTVTSAQKNPTAFYLCASSSRGSTDTQYFGPGTRLTVL.

V and J are TRBV6-5 and TRBJ2-7, with D perhaps matching TRBD1 (6 bases). Germline V gene sequence: CDR1 MNHEY, CDR2 SVGAGI. V was trimmed by 5 bases and J by 2 bases, leaving 10 bases between them. The CDR3 contains 13 residues. CDR3 loop: CASSGTSPYEQYF. CDR3 in DNA: TGTGCCAGCAGTGGGACATCCCCCTACGAGCAGTACTTC.

Sample share makes this clone medium-sized. The chain recombines TRBV7-9 with TRBJ2-3, with 11 bases matching TRBD2. CDR1 is SEHNR and CDR2 is FQNEAQ in the germline V gene (reference sequence). The CDR3 loop spans 16 amino acids. Trimming took 7 bases from V and 2 from J; bases not matched to a gene: 8. The CDR3 loop reads CASTPGLAEYTDTQYF. CDR3 bases: TGTGCCAGCACCCCGGGACTAGCGGAGTACACAGATACGCAGTATTTT.

V and J are TRBV7-3 and TRBJ2-3, with 8 positions matching TRBD2. The CDR3 consists of 13 residues. Germline assignment: CDR1 SGHTA and CDR2 FQGTGA. V dropped 8 bases and J dropped 4; count of bases not matched to a gene: 5. The CDR3 is CASGAGASDTQYF. The CDR3 nucleotides read TGTGCCAGCGGAGCGGGAGCGTCAGATACGCAGTATTTT.

This CDR3 reads CASSNPRGSVTDTQYF. DNA for the CDR3: TGTGCCAGCAGTAACCCCAGGGGGTCCGTGACAGATACGCAGTATTTT. The V call is TRBV27, the J call TRBJ2-3; 7 positions agree with TRBD1. This CDR3 is 16 amino acids long. Per germline, CDR1 MNHEY and CDR2 SMNVEV (reference sequence). The V gene end was trimmed by 5 bases and the J gene end by 3 bases; junction bases not matched to a gene: 11.

The chain combines TRBV7-3 with TRBJ2-5; tentatively, D is TRBD2 (6 bases). Trimming took 4 bases from V and 4 from J, leaving 19 bases between them. The CDR3 spans 16 residues. CDR1 is SGHTA, CDR2 FQGTGA, per germline. The CDR3 protein is CASSSSSLGRAETQYF. CDR3 DNA sequence: TGTGCCAGCAGCTCCTCCTCGCTCGGGAGAGCAGAGACCCAGTACTTC.

This chain uses TRBV7-2 with TRBJ1-2; 11 positions match TRBD1. Germline trimming cut 1 base from V and 7 bases from J; bases unmatched to any gene: 8. The germline V gene has CDR1 SGHTA and CDR2 FQGNSA. CDR3 length: 16 residues. The CDR3 nucleotides are TGTGCCAGCAGCTTAGTAAAGGACAGGGGGCTTGGTGGCTACACCTTC. Encoded protein: CASSLVKDRGLGGYTF. Full variable domain (remainder filled in from reference TRBV7-2 and TRBJ1-2): GAGVSQSPSNKVTEKGKDVELRCDPISGHTALYWYRQSLGQGLEFLIYFQGNSAPDKSGLPSDRFSAERTGGSVSTLTIQRTQQEDSAVYLCASSLVKDRGLGGYTFGSGTRLTVV.

This chain links TRBV6-6 with TRBJ1-1; D uncertain. The CDR3 length is 13 residues. Per germline, CDR1 MNHNY and CDR2 SVGAGI (reference sequence). V was trimmed by 7 bases and J by 0 bases, leaving 9 bases between them. The CDR3: CASTLRMNTEAFF. The CDR3 DNA follows: TGTGCCAGCACGCTACGTATGAACACTGAAGCTTTCTTT.

This sequence joins TRBV27 and TRBJ2-6; no firm D call. With 5 bases removed from V and 4 bases from J, the gap between germline ends came to 21 bases. The length of the CDR3 is 18 residues. The germline V gene has CDR1 MNHEY and CDR2 SMNVEV (reference sequence). CDR3 sequence (DNA): TGTGCCAGCAGTCCCCTTGACCGCCCCGGAGTAGGGGCCAACGTCCTGACTTTC. This sequence encodes CASSPLDRPGVGANVLTF.

This clone was seen just once. This chain uses TRBV10-3 with TRBJ2-1; 13 nucleotides agree with TRBD2. Germline CDR1 is ENHRY and CDR2 is SYGVKD. The CDR3 loop spans 19 amino acids. J gave up 1 base and V 8 bases, and 14 bases lay outside the gene matches. CDR3 region: CAIPLTSGGPGLSYNEQFF. The CDR3 nucleotides are TGTGCCATCCCCCTGACTAGCGGGGGGCCAGGTCTGTCCTACAATGAGCAGTTCTTC.

The table lists this clone with a count of one. The chain couples TRBV15 to TRBJ2-7; D is unresolved. This CDR3 is built from 15 residues. Trimming took 1 base from V and 2 from J, leaving 12 bases between them. Germline loops: CDR1 LNHNV, CDR2 YYDKDF (reference sequence). The CDR3 is CATSRGRGPTYEQYF. DNA for the CDR3: TGTGCCACCAGCAGAGGCAGAGGCCCGACCTACGAGCAGTACTTC.

The chain combines TRBV7-2 with TRBJ2-3; 12 bases agree with TRBD2. The V and J ends lost 5 bases and 6 bases, in that order; junction bases with no gene match: 3. The CDR3 contains 14 residues. From germline, CDR1 is SGHTA and CDR2 FQGNSA. The CDR3 region is CASSQGTSGDTQYF. The DNA of the CDR3 is TGTGCCAGCAGCCAGGGGACTAGCGGGGATACGCAGTATTTT.

V usage is TRBV21-1 and J usage is TRBJ2-3; whether TRBD2, the table's D call, matches the DNA was not checked. TRBV21-1 is noted as a pseudogene. CDR3 size: 16 residues. The DNA for the CDR3 is TGTGCCAGCAGCAACCCCGGGACTAGCAACACAGATACGCAGTATTTT. Protein sequence: CASSNPGTSNTDTQYF.

The chain joins TRBV4-1 to TRBJ2-1; D perhaps matches TRBD1 (5 bases). Germline V gene data show CDR1 as MGHRA and CDR2 as YSYEKL. V shed 1 base and J shed 8 bases, with 18 bases lying between them. This CDR3 is 16 amino acids long. The CDR3 sequence is CASSQVQAQLGDEQFF. CDR3 DNA sequence: TGCGCCAGCAGCCAAGTCCAGGCGCAATTAGGGGATGAGCAGTTCTTC.

This chain links TRBV7-6 with TRBJ1-2, with 7 bases matching TRBD1. The CDR3 length is 14 residues. After removal of 1 base from V and 3 bases from J, the junction contained 2 bases not matched to a gene. CDR1 is SGHVS and CDR2 is FNYEAQ in the germline V gene. The CDR3, as DNA: TGTGCCAGCAGCTTAGGGCAGGGGGACTATGGCTACACCTTC. It encodes CASSLGQGDYGYTF. The full variable domain, with the rest looked up from reference TRBV7-6 and TRBJ1-2, is GAGVSQSPRYKVTKRGQDVALRCDPISGHVSLYWYRQALGQGPEFLTYFNYEAQQDKSGLPNDRFSAERPEGSISTLTIQRTEQRDSAMYRCASSLGQGDYGYTFGSGTRLTVV.

V gene TRBV9 combines with J gene TRBJ2-1; 8 nucleotides agree with TRBD2. V lost 7 bases to trimming and J lost 5 bases; unmatched junction nucleotides: 8. From germline, CDR1 is SGDLS and CDR2 YYNGEE. This CDR3 region has 14 residues. This CDR3 reads CASSVAGGHNEQFF. CDR3 bases: TGTGCCAGCTCCGTGGCGGGGGGCCACAATGAGCAGTTCTTC.

This chain links TRBV4-2 with TRBJ2-3, with 7 positions matching TRBD1. The V and J ends lost 2 bases and 4 bases, in that order; junction bases with no gene match: 9. CDR1 is LGHNA, CDR2 YNFKEQ, per germline. There are 16 residues in the CDR3. CDR3 protein: CASSQSLAQGADTQYF. The CDR3 DNA reads TGTGCCAGCAGCCAATCCCTAGCTCAGGGGGCAGATACGCAGTATTTT.

V and J are TRBV4-3 and TRBJ2-7; no firm D call. The CDR3 consists of 14 residues. V was trimmed by 4 bases and J by 2 bases, leaving 12 bases between them. From germline, CDR1 is LGHNA and CDR2 YSLEER. CDR3 residues: CASSPMGPPYEQYF. The CDR3 DNA reads as TGCGCCAGCAGCCCAATGGGCCCTCCCTACGAGCAGTACTTC.

This clone has only one observation. The rearrangement links TRBV4-3 to TRBJ2-7, with D tentatively TRBD2 (5 bases). Looked up from germline, CDR1 is LGHNA and CDR2 is YSLEER. The CDR3 spans 14 residues. Trimming removed 0 bases at V and 4 bases at J, with 10 bases between. CDR3 DNA sequence: TGCGCCAGCAGCCAAGATCCGGGCGGGTACGAGCAGTACTTC. Translating it yields CASSQDPGGYEQYF.

This clone was seen a handful of times. This chain links TRBV11-1 with TRBJ1-2; 7 nucleotides align to TRBD1. Trimming took 2 bases from V and 5 from J; bases not matched to a gene: 11. CDR3 size: 16 residues. CDR1 is SGHAT and CDR2 is FQDESV in the germline V gene (reference sequence). The CDR3 DNA reads as TGTGCCAGCAGCTTATTCTACGTTCCAGGGGGATATGGCTACACCTTC. Protein product: CASSLFYVPGGYGYTF.

The chain employs TRBV9 and TRBJ2-3; 8 bases match TRBD1. V lost 4 bases, J lost 5 bases, and 6 bases stayed unmatched. This CDR3 spans 14 amino acids. CDR1 is SGDLS and CDR2 is YYNGEE in the germline V gene. CDR3 nucleotides: TGTGCCAGCAGCATCCAGGGGGCGGGAGATACGCAGTATTTT. Its translation: CASSIQGAGDTQYF. Using reference TRBV9 and TRBJ2-3 for the parts outside the CDR3, the full variable domain is DSGVTQTPKHLITATGQRVTLRCSPRSGDLSVYWYQQSLDQGLQFLIQYYNGEERAKGNILERFSAQQFPDLHSELNLSSLELGDSALYFCASSIQGAGDTQYFGPGTRLTVL.

The rearrangement links TRBV6-6 to TRBJ1-2; D remains unclear. Germline CDR1 and CDR2: MNHNY and SVGAGI (reference sequence). Trimming took 6 bases from V and 4 from J, leaving 9 bases between them. The CDR3 has 12 residues. The CDR3 DNA follows: TGTGCCAGCAGCCCCAGATCCTATGGCTACACCTTC. Protein sequence: CASSPRSYGYTF.

The chain uses TRBV2 and TRBJ2-7; no firm D call. V was clipped by 2 bases and J by 2 bases, with 7 bases between them. CDR1 SNHLY and CDR2 FYNNEI come from the germline V gene. The CDR3 length is 13 residues. The CDR3 loop is CASSESRTYEQYF. CDR3 nucleotide sequence: TGTGCCAGCAGTGAAAGCCGAACCTACGAGCAGTACTTC.

The chain combines TRBV19 with TRBJ2-3; 8 bases are shared with TRBD2. CDR1 and CDR2 (germline): LNHDA, SQIVND (reference sequence). CDR3 size: 14 residues. Germline trimming cut 7 bases from V and 5 bases from J; bases unmatched to any gene: 8. For the CDR3, the DNA is TGTGCCAGTAAACCAGCGGGAGTCAAAGATACGCAGTATTTT. Amino acids: CASKPAGVKDTQYF. The variable domain in full, completed from reference TRBV19 and TRBJ2-3, reads DGGITQSPKYLFRKEGQNVTLSCEQNLNHDAMYWYRQDPGQGLRLIYYSQIVNDFQKGDIAEGYSVSREKKESFPLTVTSAQKNPTAFYLCASKPAGVKDTQYFGPGTRLTVL.

This clone has a handful of counts. This chain uses TRBV5-5 with TRBJ1-6, with 7 bases that match TRBD1. V lost 4 bases to trimming and J lost 8 bases; unmatched junction nucleotides: 6. CDR1 is SGHKS and CDR2 is YYEKEE in the germline V gene (reference sequence). CDR3 length equals 14 residues. CDR3 bases: TGTGCCAGCAGCGCACGACAGGGTTATTCACCCCTCCACTTT. It translates to CASSARQGYSPLHF.

This clone showed up just a few times. The rearrangement joins TRBV19 to TRBJ1-5; possibly TRBD1 for D (6 bases). The V gene lost 1 base and the J gene lost 2 bases, with 9 bases spanning the gap. Germline lookup yields CDR1 LNHDA and CDR2 SQIVND (reference sequence). This CDR3 region has 15 residues. The CDR3 region has the DNA TGTGCCAGTAGTATAGGGGCAGGGGGCAATCAGCCCCAGCATTTT. Protein product: CASSIGAGGNQPQHF.

V gene TRBV29-1 combines with J gene TRBJ2-5; D unclear. The V gene's germline CDR1 is SQVTM and CDR2 ANQGSEA. Trimming shortened V by 2 bases and J by 5 bases, and 12 bases separated the two germline ends. This CDR3 is 13 amino acids long. DNA of the CDR3: TGCAGCGTTGAAATGGGCCCTGACGAGACCCAGTACTTC. The encoded protein is CSVEMGPDETQYF.

V gene TRBV19 combines with J gene TRBJ2-7, with 11 bases aligning to TRBD1. The CDR3 length is 16 residues. J lost 4 bases, V lost 5 bases, and 10 bases had no gene match. Germline assignment: CDR1 LNHDA and CDR2 SQIVND (reference sequence). CDR3: CASSGAGQGARYEQYF. Written as DNA, the CDR3 is TGTGCCAGTAGTGGCGCCGGACAGGGGGCTAGGTACGAGCAGTACTTC.

The V gene is TRBV29-1, the J gene TRBJ1-2; D is undetermined. The CDR3 runs 12 residues. The V and J ends lost 0 bases and 4 bases respectively, with 6 bases between them. Per the germline V gene, CDR1 is SQVTM and CDR2 is ANQGSEA. CDR3 coding DNA: TGCAGCGTTGAAGACCGGGGCTATGGCTACACCTTC. Translating it yields CSVEDRGYGYTF.

J is TRBJ1-1 and V is TRBV5-6; D possibly corresponds to TRBD1 (6 bases). CDR1 SGHDT and CDR2 YYEEEE come from the germline V gene. Trimming pared 0 bases from V and 6 bases from J, leaving 12 bases between. The CDR3 length is 14 residues. The CDR3 DNA reads TGTGCCAGCAGCTTGGCCTGGCAGGGGCCTGAAGCTTTCTTT. This gives the protein CASSLAWQGPEAFF.

This chain connects TRBV5-8 to TRBJ1-2, with a tentative D call TRBD1 (6 bases). With 4 bases removed from V and 5 bases from J, the gap between germline ends came to 18 bases. The length of the CDR3 is 15 residues. From germline, CDR1 is SGHTS and CDR2 YDEGEE. CDR3 sequence reads: CASSRVWGGIYGYTF. The CDR3 DNA sequence: TGTGCCAGCAGCCGTGTTTGGGGGGGCATATATGGCTACACCTTC.